The source of this T cell receptor beta chain is a study of response to subunit inactivated influenza vaccine. General observations from the study: A suggestion made by the authors is that each seasonal influenza vaccination recruits few new T cells.

This clonotype was seen at least ten times. Its antigen is undetermined. TCRdb redid the calling of the RT-PCR reads with MiXCR, one entry per CDR3 protein. This repertoire shows around 490,000 distinct CDR3 sequences, 7.6% found once; its top ten account for over 10%. Germline V lookup: CDR1 LGHNA, CDR2 YNFKEQ. The V segment lost 4 bases and the J segment 5 bases; nucleotides outside the gene matches: 11. The CDR3 spans 16 residues. The rearrangement joins TRBV4-2 to TRBJ2-3, with 8 positions matching TRBD2. The starting material was PBMCs from blood, obtained less than 30 months after vaccination. This clonotype originated in a man aged 50-75 years who received an inactivated influenza vaccine. CDR3 DNA: TGTGCCAGCAGCCGAAACACCCCGGGAGGGGGAGATACGCAGTATTTT. It codes for CASSRNTPGGGDTQYF.